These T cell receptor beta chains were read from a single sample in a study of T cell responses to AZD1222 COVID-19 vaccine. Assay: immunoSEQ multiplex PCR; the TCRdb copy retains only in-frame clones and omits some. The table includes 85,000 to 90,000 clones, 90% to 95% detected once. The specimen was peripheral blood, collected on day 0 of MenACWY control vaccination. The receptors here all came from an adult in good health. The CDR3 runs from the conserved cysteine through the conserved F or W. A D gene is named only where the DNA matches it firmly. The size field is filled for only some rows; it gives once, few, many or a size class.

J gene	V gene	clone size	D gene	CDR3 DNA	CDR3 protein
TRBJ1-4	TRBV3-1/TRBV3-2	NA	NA	TGTGCCAGCAGCCAGGCAACAACTAATGAAAAACTGTTTTTT	CASSQATTNEKLFF
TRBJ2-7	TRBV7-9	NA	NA	TGTGCCAGCAGTTCATCTCTTACGGGAGAGCCCTACGAGCAGTACTTC	CASSSSLTGEPYEQYF
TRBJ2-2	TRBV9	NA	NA	TGTGCCAGCAGCTTGGACACCGGGGAGCTGTTTTTT	CASSLDTGELFF
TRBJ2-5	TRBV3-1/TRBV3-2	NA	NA	TGTGCCAGCAGCCAAGAGAAAAGGTCTGAGACCCAGTACTTC	CASSQEKRSETQYF
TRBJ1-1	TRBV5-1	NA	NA	TGCGCCAGCAGCTTGGTGGAGGGCACTGAAGCTTTCTTT	CASSLVEGTEAFF
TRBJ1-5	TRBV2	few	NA	TGTGCCAGCAGAAAAGAGAGTGGCGGCAATCAGCCCCAGCATTTT	CASRKESGGNQPQHF
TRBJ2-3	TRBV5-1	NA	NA	TGCGCCAGCAGCTCCCACCGGGGGAACACAGATACGCAGTATTTT	CASSSHRGNTDTQYF
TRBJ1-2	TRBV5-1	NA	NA	TGCGCCAGCAGCTTGGATCCGGGGGCAGACTATGGCTACACCTTC	CASSLDPGADYGYTF
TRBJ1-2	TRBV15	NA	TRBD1	TGTGCCACCAGCAGACCTGACAGGGACAGTGGCTACACCTTC	CATSRPDRDSGYTF
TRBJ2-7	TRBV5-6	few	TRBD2	TGTGCCAGCAGCCCTCGACAGCCCAGACTAGCGGGATACTACGAGCAGTACTTC	CASSPRQPRLAGYYEQYF
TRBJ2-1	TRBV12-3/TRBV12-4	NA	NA	TGTGCCAGCAGTTCGGACAGCAACAATGAGCAGTTCTTC	CASSSDSNNEQFF
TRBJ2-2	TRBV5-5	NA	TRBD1	TGTGCCAGCAGCGCTGGACAGGGGAGGGCCGGGGAGCTGTTTTTT	CASSAGQGRAGELFF
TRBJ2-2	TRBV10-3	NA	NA	TGTGCCATCAGTGAGTCACGGAACGGGGAGCTGTTTTTT	CAISESRNGELFF
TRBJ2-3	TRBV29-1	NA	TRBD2	TGCAGCGTTGGTGGGAAAGGAGGATCCGGACTAGCGGCGGCAGATACGCAGTATTTT	CSVGGKGGSGLAAADTQYF
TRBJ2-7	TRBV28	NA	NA	TGTGCCAGCAGCCCCTCCCAGGTAACCTGGGGAGACGAGCAGTACTTC	CASSPSQVTWGDEQYF
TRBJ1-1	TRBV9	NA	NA	TGTGCCAGCAGCTCGGGCCCCTCAGCGAACACTGAAGCTTTCTTT	CASSSGPSANTEAFF
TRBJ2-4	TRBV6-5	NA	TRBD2	TGTGCCAGCAGCGCAGCGGGAGAAGCCAAAAACATTCAGTACTTC	CASSAAGEAKNIQYF
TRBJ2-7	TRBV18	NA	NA	TGTGCCAGCTCACCCAGAGAGAGCTCCTACGAGCAGTACTTC	CASSPRESSYEQYF
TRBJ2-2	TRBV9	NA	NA	TGTGCCAGCAGCGTAGGAGAGGGCGGGGAGCTGTTTTTT	CASSVGEGGELFF
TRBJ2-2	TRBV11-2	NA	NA	TGTGCCAGCAGCTACCTATTGGAGGGTTTGTACACCGGGGAGCTGTTTTTT	CASSYLLEGLYTGELFF
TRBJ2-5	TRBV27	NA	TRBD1	TGTGCCAGCAGGAGACAGGGGGTATTGGAGACCCAGTACTTC	CASRRQGVLETQYF
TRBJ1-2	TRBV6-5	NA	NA	TGTGCCAGTCATCCCGGGTCTCCGGGCTACACCTTC	CASHPGSPGYTF
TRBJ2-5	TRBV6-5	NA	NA	TGTGCCAGCAGTTACTCTAGCGGTCAAGAGACCCAGTACTTC	CASSYSSGQETQYF
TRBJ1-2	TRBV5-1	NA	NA	TGCGCCAGCAGCTTGGGTGGCCCAGAAGGCTATGGCTACACCTTC	CASSLGGPEGYGYTF
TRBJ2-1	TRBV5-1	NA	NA	TGCGCCAGCAGCAGATCCGGTGGGCACAATGAGCAGTTCTTC	CASSRSGGHNEQFF
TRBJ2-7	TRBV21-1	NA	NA	TGTGCCAGCTTACCAACAGGGCCTGCCTACGAGCAGTACTTC	CASLPTGPAYEQYF
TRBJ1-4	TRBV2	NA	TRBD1	TGTGCCAGCAGTGGACAGGGCAAAAATGAAAAACTGTTTTTT	CASSGQGKNEKLFF
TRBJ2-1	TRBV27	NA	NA	TGTGCCAGCAGTAGCCTCGGGACACTAAACAATGAGCAGTTCTTC	CASSSLGTLNNEQFF
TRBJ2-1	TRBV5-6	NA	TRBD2	TGTGCCAGCAGGGGCGGGGGGATTCACAATGAGCAGTTCTTC	CASRGGGIHNEQFF
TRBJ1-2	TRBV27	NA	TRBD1	TGTGCCAGCAGTTTCAGGGACAGTCGGGGTGGCTACACCTTC	CASSFRDSRGGYTF
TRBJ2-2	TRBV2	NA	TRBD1	TGTGCCAGCAGGGACAACAGGGGAACCGGGGAGCTGTTTTTT	CASRDNRGTGELFF
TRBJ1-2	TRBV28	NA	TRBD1	TGTGCCAGCACTGTGACAGGGAGGGACTATGGCTACACCTTC	CASTVTGRDYGYTF
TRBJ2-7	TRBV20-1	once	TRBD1	TGCAGTGCTAGTCCGGGACAGGGGGCGAAAGAGCAGTACTTC	CSASPGQGAKEQYF
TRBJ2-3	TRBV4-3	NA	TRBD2	TGCGCCAGCAGCCAGGACGGGACTAGCGGGGGGGCCCGAGCCCACACAGATACGCAGTATTTT	CASSQDGTSGGARAHTDTQYF
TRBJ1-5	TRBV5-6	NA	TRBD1	TGTGCCAGCAGCAAGGGACAGGGGGTTTTGCAGCCCCAGCATTTT	CASSKGQGVLQPQHF
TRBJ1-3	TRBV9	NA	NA	TGTGCCAGCAGCCCGGACGGAACCTCTGGAAACACCATATATTTT	CASSPDGTSGNTIYF
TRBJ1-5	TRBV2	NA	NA	TGTGCCAGCAGACGGGCGGGGGGAGATGCCAATCAGCCCCAGCATTTT	CASRRAGGDANQPQHF
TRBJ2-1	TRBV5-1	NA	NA	TGCGCCAGCAGCTTGGGCTCTCCTTATTACGATGAGCAGTTCTTC	CASSLGSPYYDEQFF
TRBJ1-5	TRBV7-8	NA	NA	TGTGCCAGCAGCCCGGCCGGCAGCAATCAGCCCCAGCATTTT	CASSPAGSNQPQHF
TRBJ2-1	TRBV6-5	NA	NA	TGTGCCAGCAGCCTGCTGCGGTTGGGTTTCAATGAGCAGTTCTTC	CASSLLRLGFNEQFF
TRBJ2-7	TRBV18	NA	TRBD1	TGTGCCAGCTCACAAGGACAGGGGCCCCCCTACGAGCAGTACTTC	CASSQGQGPPYEQYF
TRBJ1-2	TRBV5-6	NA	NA	TGTGCCAGCAGCCCTAGACAGGCCGTTACAATCTATGGCTACACCTTC	CASSPRQAVTIYGYTF
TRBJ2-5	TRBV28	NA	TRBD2	TGTGCCAGCAGTTCCTCGGCTAGCGGGGGGGAGACCCAGTACTTC	CASSSSASGGETQYF
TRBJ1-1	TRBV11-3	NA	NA	TGTGCCAGCAGCTTAGGCCAAAACACTGAAGCTTTCTTT	CASSLGQNTEAFF
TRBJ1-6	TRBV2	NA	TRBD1	TGTGCCAGCACCCCGGACAGGGCTTATAATTCACCCCTCCACTTT	CASTPDRAYNSPLHF
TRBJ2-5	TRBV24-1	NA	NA	TGTGCCACCAGTGATTGCCTCCCCCACGGCCTTGTCTTGAACTACTTC	CATSDCLPHGLVLNYF
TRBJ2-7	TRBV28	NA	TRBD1	TGTGCCAGCAGTTTAGCTCCGGGACAGGGGGCCCACGAGCAGTACTTC	CASSLAPGQGAHEQYF
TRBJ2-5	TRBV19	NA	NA	TGTGCCAGTAGTATTCGCTTTGTGGAGACCCAGTACTTC	CASSIRFVETQYF
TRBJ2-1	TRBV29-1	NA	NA	TGCAGCGCCGTGGGCGCGGGGTCTTCCTACAATGAGCAGTTCTTC	CSAVGAGSSYNEQFF
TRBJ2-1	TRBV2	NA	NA	TGTGCCAGCAGTTCCGAGGGGAATAATGAGCAGTTCTTC	CASSSEGNNEQFF
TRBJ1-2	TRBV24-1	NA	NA	TGTGCCACCAGTGAGGGTCGGAACCTACTATTC	CATSEGRNLLF
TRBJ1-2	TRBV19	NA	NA	TGTGCCAGTAGTATAGATTTGGACGGCGGGACGGTAATCCCCTCCTCGGGCTACACCTTC	CASSIDLDGGTVIPSSGYTF
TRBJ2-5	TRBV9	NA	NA	TGTGCCAGCAGCACGGGACTTGTAGAGACCCAGTACTTC	CASSTGLVETQYF
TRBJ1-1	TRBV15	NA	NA	TGTGCCACCAGCAGAGATTGGGACCGAAGGGACCTTGAAGCTTTCTTT	CATSRDWDRRDLEAFF
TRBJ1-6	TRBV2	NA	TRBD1	TGTGCCAGCGGAAGGGACAGCGTGGGGTCACCCCTCCACTTT	CASGRDSVGSPLHF
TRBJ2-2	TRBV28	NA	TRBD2	TGTGCCAGCAGGTCGCCTAGCGGGTACCCCGGGGAGCTGTTTTTT	CASRSPSGYPGELFF
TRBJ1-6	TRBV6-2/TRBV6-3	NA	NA	TGTGCCAGCAGTTACGGATCGATCGGTTCACCCCTCCACTTT	CASSYGSIGSPLHF
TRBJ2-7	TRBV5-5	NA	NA	TGTGCCAGCAGCTACGCGGTAACCACCTACGAGCAGTACTTC	CASSYAVTTYEQYF
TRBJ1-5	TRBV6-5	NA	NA	TGTGCCACCTCGACGGTTCAGGGTGATCAGCCCCAGCATTTT	CATSTVQGDQPQHF